This T cell receptor (beta chain) stems from a study of blood T cell repertoires in COVID-19. Generated by immunoSEQ multiplex PCR, the TCRdb table keeps only in-frame clones and is missing some. The repertoire holds fewer than 300,000 clones, roughly 90% seen once, with around 0.78% in the top ten. Germline CDR1 SGHTA, CDR2 FQGNSA. This CDR3 has 18 amino acids. V dropped 2 bases and J dropped 7; count of bases not matched to a gene: 19. V is TRBV7-2 and J is TRBJ2-7; 8 bases align to TRBD2. This sequence was found in a woman aged 30 to 39 with acute or convalescent COVID-19. Sequencing used peripheral blood. The DNA of the CDR3 is TGTGCCAGCAGCTTAATAGGACCTGGGGGACAAGGCGGGAGGGAGCAGTACTTC. Protein product: CASSLIGPGGQGGREQYF.